This T cell receptor beta chain was retrieved from a study of CD8 T cells in ankylosing spondylitis (dated by TCRdb to the late 2010s). For context, the study as a whole: To find TCR variants linked to disease, the study profiled T cell receptor beta repertoires in ankylosing spondylitis patients and healthy donors. The full study cohort comprised 25 ankylosing spondylitis patients and 85 to 120 healthy donors. Peripheral blood samples were taken, and synovial fluid was additionally collected from ankylosing spondylitis patients. Results the study describes overall, beyond this receptor: Some of the motif variants had been reported before in the synovial fluid and blood of reactive arthritis patients, a finding that suggests common disease-initiation mechanisms. The disease-linked clones were reported to be significantly enriched in matched synovial fluid samples from ankylosing spondylitis patients. In peripheral blood, the disease-linked clones were found at relatively low frequencies and had a CD8+ phenotype. A TCR beta motif of about eight highly homologous amino acid variants appeared characteristic of blood from ankylosing spondylitis patients.

This clonotype was picked up a small number of times. There is no known antigen for this receptor. No base quality values were provided; no much bigger clone lies one nucleotide off. The run used an Illumina HiSeq 2500. Quantitative 5'-RACE with molecular barcodes was the method used to prepare the TCR beta libraries. Per the source publication's procedure: A new computational method based on a probabilistic model of VDJ rearrangement was used to identify disease-linked TCR variants. The public reads were reanalyzed by TCRdb: fastp trimming at Q25, MiXCR alignment, in-frame beta chains only. Entries are consolidated by CDR3 protein sequence, retaining the most common genes and DNA. Clone size and V and J calls follow TCRdb, not the original study. This sample is represented by roughly 670,000 distinct CDR3 sequences; about 20% of them were singletons. About 19% of the sample comes from the top ten.

This receptor was obtained from a male donor with ankylosing spondylitis. Material for sequencing was blood, either unsorted or a sorted T cell fraction (not recorded which).

Here is the DNA: TGTGCCAGCAGTTTATTTTCCGCGACGGATACGCAGTATTTT. Its translation is CASSLFSATDTQYF. This chain joins TRBV27 to TRBJ2-3, with the D gene not confidently named. V loses 1 base, J loses 6 bases, and the germline ends lie 11 bases apart. Inclusive of the bounding cysteine and phenylalanine, the CDR3 is 14 residues long. Solely the CDR3 DNA is kept, with 42 bases framed from the first base. The germline V gene (reference sequence) gives CDR1 as MNHEY and CDR2 as SMNVEV.